This is a list of T cell receptor beta chains from one sample in a study of cytomegalovirus exposure and HLA in healthy donors. Method: immunoSEQ multiplex PCR; TCRdb's copy keeps in-frame clones and lacks some. Among about 110,000 clones, around nine tenths were seen once, and the ten largest hold about 2%. Sequenced input: PBMCs. These receptors all come from a woman aged 18-30 years in good health and CMV-seronegative. CDR3s include the opening cysteine and the closing phenylalanine or tryptophan. The D gene is left open where the match is weak. Clone size, where shown, is once, few, many, or a class for clones that have expanded.

cdr3_length	j_call	clone_size	d_call	v_call	cdr3_nt	cdr3_aa
17	TRBJ2-3	few	TRBD2	TRBV5-6	TGTGCCAGCAGCATATATTTAGCGGGGGGGCCGACAGATACGCAGTATTTT	CASSIYLAGGPTDTQYF
15	TRBJ2-7	NA	TRBD1	TRBV6-6	TGTGCCAGCAGTTACTTTCGTTCAGGGACAGACGAGCAGTACTTC	CASSYFRSGTDEQYF
15	TRBJ2-3	NA	NA	TRBV7-9	TGTGCCAGCAGGCCGCGGGTGGGTAGGACAGATACGCAGTATTTT	CASRPRVGRTDTQYF
15	TRBJ2-1	NA	NA	TRBV9	TGTGCCAGCAGCGTAGGTCAGGGGTACCACAATGAGCAGTTCTTC	CASSVGQGYHNEQFF
15	TRBJ1-5	NA	TRBD1	TRBV7-8	TGTGCCAGCAGCCAGGACAGGGTTCCCGTTCAGCCCCAGCATTTT	CASSQDRVPVQPQHF
14	TRBJ2-7	NA	TRBD1	TRBV5-1	TGCGCCAGCAGCTTGGACCCCGACAGGGACGAGCAGTACTTC	CASSLDPDRDEQYF
15	TRBJ1-1	NA	TRBD1	TRBV23-1	TGCGCCAGCATGCCGGGACAGGGTCGATGGACTGAAGCTTTCTTT	CASMPGQGRWTEAFF
14	TRBJ1-2	NA	TRBD1	TRBV28	TGTGCCAGCAGTACGGGACAGGGGGCGAGCGGCTACACCTTC	CASSTGQGASGYTF
16	TRBJ1-6	NA	NA	TRBV30	TGTGCCTGGAGTGATCAAGACAGCCTTAACAATTCACCCCTCCACTTT	CAWSDQDSLNNSPLHF
16	TRBJ1-1	NA	NA	TRBV10-3	TGTGCCATCAGGACGGGACGGGGGGCGGGAGACACTGAAGCTTTCTTT	CAIRTGRGAGDTEAFF
14	TRBJ1-4	NA	TRBD1	TRBV30	TGTGCCTGGAGTGCCGGGACAGGGGTTGAAAAACTGTTTTTT	CAWSAGTGVEKLFF
15	TRBJ1-3	NA	NA	TRBV30	TGTGCCTGGGATTCAGGGCTCTACTCTGGAAACACCATATATTTT	CAWDSGLYSGNTIYF
13	TRBJ2-7	NA	NA	TRBV5-1	TGCGCCAGCAGCTCGACAAGATCCTACGAGCAGTACTTC	CASSSTRSYEQYF
11	TRBJ2-1	NA	NA	TRBV20-1	TGCAGTGCTAGTGGCCACAATGAGCAGTTCTTC	CSASGHNEQFF
14	TRBJ1-2	NA	TRBD1	TRBV29-1	TGCAGCGTTGACAAGACAGGGAATGAGATTGGCTACACCTTC	CSVDKTGNEIGYTF
12	TRBJ2-1	once	TRBD1	TRBV6-1	TGTGCCAGCAGCCTGACAGGGCTTGAGCAGTTCTTC	CASSLTGLEQFF
15	TRBJ2-7	NA	TRBD1	TRBV7-9	TGTGCCAGCAGCCCCAGAGGGGGCGGGCACTACGAGCAGTACTTC	CASSPRGGGHYEQYF
15	TRBJ2-3	NA	NA	TRBV6-1	TGTGCCAGCAGCGAACCTAGCGCTAGCACAGATACGCAGTATTTT	CASSEPSASTDTQYF
16	TRBJ2-1	NA	TRBD2	TRBV4-1	TGCGCCAGCAGCCCCTCCGGGACTAGCCCTCGGAATGAGCAGTTCTTC	CASSPSGTSPRNEQFF
14	TRBJ1-2	NA	TRBD1	TRBV18	TGTGCCAGCTCACCGGGGACAGCGAACTATGGCTACACCTTC	CASSPGTANYGYTF
13	TRBJ2-5	NA	TRBD2	TRBV6-5	TGTGCCAGCAGTCTAGCGGGAGGGGAGACCCAGTACTTC	CASSLAGGETQYF